The rows below give T cell receptor beta chains drawn from one sample of a study of vaccination and CD4 T cells after COVID-19. The antigens these receptors bind are not known. MiXCR, applied by TCRdb to the PCR reads, yields one record per CDR3 protein. This sample carries approximately 10,000 distinct CDR3 sequences, approximately 30% of them seen once, and the ten largest clones take about a fifth. Sequencing was done on a sample of CD4+ T cells from blood, cultured in vitro. Receptors originate from a human donor in good health. The CDR3 runs from the conserved cysteine through the conserved F or W. Each record gives: clone size, V gene, J gene, CDR3 length, D gene, CDR3 protein, CDR3 DNA. A D gene is named only where the DNA matches it firmly. Clone size, where shown, is once, few, many, or a class for clones that have expanded.

clone_size: NA
v_call: TRBV10-3
j_call: TRBJ2-5
cdr3_length: 15
d_call: NA
cdr3_aa: CAISESTLAQETQYF
cdr3_nt: TGTGCCATCAGTGAGTCGACCCTAGCACAAGAGACCCAGTACTTC

clone_size: few
v_call: TRBV27
j_call: TRBJ2-2
cdr3_length: 15
d_call: TRBD2
cdr3_aa: CASSLLAGLTGELFF
cdr3_nt: TGTGCCAGCAGTTTACTAGCGGGGTTAACCGGGGAGCTGTTTTTT

clone_size: NA
v_call: TRBV28
j_call: TRBJ1-1
cdr3_length: 14
d_call: NA
cdr3_aa: CASTLPTVNTEAFF
cdr3_nt: TGTGCCAGCACCCTTCCGACAGTGAACACTGAAGCTTTCTTT

clone_size: NA
v_call: TRBV20-1
j_call: TRBJ1-1
cdr3_length: 14
d_call: NA
cdr3_aa: CSASTTAGNTEAFF
cdr3_nt: TGCAGTGCTAGTACGACGGCGGGTAACACTGAAGCTTTCTTT

clone_size: NA
v_call: TRBV15
j_call: TRBJ1-2
cdr3_length: 12
d_call: NA
cdr3_aa: CATSREGYGYTF
cdr3_nt: TGTGCCACCAGCAGAGAGGGATATGGCTACACCTTC

clone_size: few
v_call: TRBV7-8
j_call: TRBJ2-1
cdr3_length: 15
d_call: TRBD1
cdr3_aa: CASSFRQGSYNEQFF
cdr3_nt: TGTGCCAGCAGCTTCCGACAGGGCTCCTACAATGAGCAGTTCTTC

clone_size: NA
v_call: TRBV7-2
j_call: TRBJ2-1
cdr3_length: 14
d_call: TRBD1
cdr3_aa: CASSARDSYNEQFF
cdr3_nt: TGTGCCAGCAGCGCCCGGGACAGCTACAATGAGCAGTTCTTC

clone_size: NA
v_call: TRBV30
j_call: TRBJ2-3
cdr3_length: 13
d_call: NA
cdr3_aa: CAWVPIGQDTQYF
cdr3_nt: TGTGCCTGGGTTCCGATTGGACAGGATACGCAGTATTTT

clone_size: NA
v_call: TRBV18
j_call: TRBJ1-1
cdr3_length: 13
d_call: NA
cdr3_aa: CASSTERDTEAFF
cdr3_nt: TGTGCCAGCTCTACCGAGAGGGACACTGAAGCTTTCTTT

clone_size: NA
v_call: TRBV20-1
j_call: TRBJ1-1
cdr3_length: 12
d_call: NA
cdr3_aa: CSARLLSTEAFF
cdr3_nt: TGCAGTGCTAGGCTCTTGAGCACTGAAGCTTTCTTT

clone_size: once
v_call: TRBV12-3/TRBV12-4
j_call: TRBJ2-7
cdr3_length: 14
d_call: NA
cdr3_aa: CASSPPGFGYEQYF
cdr3_nt: TGTGCCAGCAGTCCGCCCGGGTTTGGCTACGAGCAGTACTTC

clone_size: few
v_call: TRBV29-1
j_call: TRBJ1-2
cdr3_length: 15
d_call: TRBD1
cdr3_aa: CSAVGTGGEDYGYTF
cdr3_nt: TGCAGCGCCGTAGGGACAGGGGGGGAGGACTATGGCTACACCTTC

clone_size: NA
v_call: TRBV7-3
j_call: TRBJ2-3
cdr3_length: 16
d_call: NA
cdr3_aa: CASSLESGVYADTQYF
cdr3_nt: TGTGCCAGCAGCTTAGAATCGGGAGTGTATGCAGATACGCAGTATTTT

clone_size: few
v_call: TRBV19
j_call: TRBJ2-7
cdr3_length: 15
d_call: TRBD2
cdr3_aa: CASRETSGSSYEQYF
cdr3_nt: TGTGCCAGTAGGGAGACTAGCGGGAGCTCCTACGAGCAGTACTTC

clone_size: NA
v_call: TRBV6-2/TRBV6-3
j_call: TRBJ1-2
cdr3_length: 14
d_call: NA
cdr3_aa: CASTKRGTNYGYTF
cdr3_nt: TGTGCCAGCACCAAAAGGGGGACGAACTATGGCTACACCTTC

clone_size: NA
v_call: TRBV20-1
j_call: TRBJ1-1
cdr3_length: 13
d_call: NA
cdr3_aa: CSAEMSSGTEAFF
cdr3_nt: TGCAGTGCTGAAATGTCGTCGGGCACTGAAGCTTTCTTT

clone_size: once
v_call: TRBV27
j_call: TRBJ1-5
cdr3_length: 14
d_call: NA
cdr3_aa: CASSFSVFSQPQHF
cdr3_nt: TGTGCCAGCAGTTTTTCAGTTTTCAGTCAGCCCCAGCATTTT

clone_size: few
v_call: TRBV6-2/TRBV6-3
j_call: TRBJ2-4
cdr3_length: 16
d_call: NA
cdr3_aa: CASSYQLGAAKNIQYF
cdr3_nt: TGTGCCAGCAGTTACCAACTCGGGGCGGCCAAAAACATTCAGTACTTC

clone_size: medium-sized
v_call: TRBV2
j_call: TRBJ1-1
cdr3_length: 14
d_call: NA
cdr3_aa: CASSEWVENTEAFF
cdr3_nt: TGTGCCAGCAGTGAATGGGTAGAGAACACTGAAGCTTTCTTT

clone_size: NA
v_call: TRBV9
j_call: TRBJ2-7
cdr3_length: 14
d_call: TRBD1
cdr3_aa: CASSVGDRGYEQYF
cdr3_nt: TGTGCCAGCAGCGTAGGGGACAGGGGATACGAGCAGTACTTC

clone_size: NA
v_call: TRBV9
j_call: TRBJ1-1
cdr3_length: 17
d_call: NA
cdr3_aa: CASSAFTTGGRYTEAFF
cdr3_nt: TGTGCCAGCAGCGCCTTCACAACCGGAGGGAGATACACTGAAGCTTTCTTT

clone_size: NA
v_call: TRBV19
j_call: TRBJ2-3
cdr3_length: 16
d_call: TRBD1
cdr3_aa: CASSTPGTGSTDTQYF
cdr3_nt: TGTGCCAGTAGTACCCCCGGGACAGGAAGCACAGATACGCAGTATTTT

clone_size: few
v_call: TRBV12-3/TRBV12-4
j_call: TRBJ1-5
cdr3_length: 14
d_call: TRBD1
cdr3_aa: CASRRAGGNQPQHF
cdr3_nt: TGTGCCAGCCGACGGGCAGGGGGTAATCAGCCCCAGCATTTT

clone_size: few
v_call: TRBV5-1
j_call: TRBJ2-7
cdr3_length: 12
d_call: TRBD1
cdr3_aa: CASSGTGYEQYF
cdr3_nt: TGCGCCAGCAGCGGGACAGGGTACGAGCAGTACTTC

clone_size: few
v_call: TRBV7-2
j_call: TRBJ1-1
cdr3_length: 14
d_call: NA
cdr3_aa: CASTWTRANTEAFF
cdr3_nt: TGTGCCAGCACATGGACGCGAGCTAACACTGAAGCTTTCTTT

clone_size: NA
v_call: TRBV28
j_call: TRBJ2-7
cdr3_length: 15
d_call: TRBD2
cdr3_aa: CASSASGSLSYEQYF
cdr3_nt: TGTGCCAGCAGTGCCAGCGGGAGCCTCTCCTACGAGCAGTACTTC

clone_size: NA
v_call: TRBV20-1
j_call: TRBJ2-3
cdr3_length: 15
d_call: TRBD2
cdr3_aa: CSARGLAGGADTQYF
cdr3_nt: TGCAGTGCTAGAGGACTAGCGGGAGGGGCAGATACGCAGTATTTT

clone_size: NA
v_call: TRBV6-2/TRBV6-3
j_call: TRBJ2-1
cdr3_length: 15
d_call: TRBD2
cdr3_aa: CASRNSGREGNEQFF
cdr3_nt: TGTGCCAGCAGAAATAGCGGGAGGGAGGGGAATGAGCAGTTCTTC

clone_size: NA
v_call: TRBV6-1
j_call: TRBJ2-5
cdr3_length: 18
d_call: TRBD1
cdr3_aa: CASNFGQGGLAQRETQYF
cdr3_nt: TGTGCCAGCAACTTCGGACAGGGCGGTCTAGCCCAGCGGGAGACCCAGTACTTC

clone_size: NA
v_call: TRBV7-2
j_call: TRBJ1-2
cdr3_length: 15
d_call: NA
cdr3_aa: CASSLVGPSNYGYTF
cdr3_nt: TGTGCCAGCAGCCTAGTCGGCCCGAGTAACTATGGCTACACCTTC

clone_size: NA
v_call: TRBV10-3
j_call: TRBJ2-1
cdr3_length: 14
d_call: NA
cdr3_aa: CAISESGASRGQFF
cdr3_nt: TGTGCCATCAGTGAGTCGGGGGCTAGCCGGGGGCAGTTCTTC

clone_size: NA
v_call: TRBV14
j_call: TRBJ2-7
cdr3_length: 15
d_call: TRBD1
cdr3_aa: CASSQGTGETYEQYF
cdr3_nt: TGTGCCAGCAGCCAAGGGACAGGGGAAACCTACGAGCAGTACTTC

clone_size: few
v_call: TRBV7-2
j_call: TRBJ2-1
cdr3_length: 15
d_call: TRBD2
cdr3_aa: CASSLGLAVYNEQFF
cdr3_nt: TGTGCCAGCAGTTTAGGACTAGCGGTCTACAATGAGCAGTTCTTC

clone_size: NA
v_call: TRBV6-4
j_call: TRBJ2-1
cdr3_length: 15
d_call: NA
cdr3_aa: CASSEVSGAMSSQFF
cdr3_nt: TGTGCCAGCAGTGAGGTGTCGGGGGCCATGTCGTCGCAGTTCTTC

clone_size: medium-sized
v_call: TRBV7-2
j_call: TRBJ1-5
cdr3_length: 13
d_call: NA
cdr3_aa: CASTLGRGQPQHF
cdr3_nt: TGTGCCAGCACCTTAGGGAGGGGTCAGCCCCAGCATTTT

clone_size: few
v_call: TRBV20-1
j_call: TRBJ1-5
cdr3_length: 14
d_call: NA
cdr3_aa: CSAGGLGPKQPQHF
cdr3_nt: TGCAGTGCTGGGGGCCTTGGCCCCAAACAGCCCCAGCATTTT

clone_size: NA
v_call: TRBV20-1
j_call: TRBJ2-7
cdr3_length: 16
d_call: TRBD2
cdr3_aa: CSASGGLALSSYEQYF
cdr3_nt: TGCAGTGCTAGCGGGGGACTAGCGTTAAGCTCCTACGAGCAGTACTTC

clone_size: NA
v_call: TRBV7-2
j_call: TRBJ2-1
cdr3_length: 13
d_call: NA
cdr3_aa: CASSPGGPFEQFF
cdr3_nt: TGTGCCAGCAGCCCAGGAGGGCCCTTTGAGCAGTTCTTC

clone_size: NA
v_call: TRBV6-2/TRBV6-3
j_call: TRBJ2-5
cdr3_length: 15
d_call: TRBD2
cdr3_aa: CASSWTSGSGETQYF
cdr3_nt: TGTGCCAGCAGTTGGACTAGCGGGAGCGGGGAGACCCAGTACTTC